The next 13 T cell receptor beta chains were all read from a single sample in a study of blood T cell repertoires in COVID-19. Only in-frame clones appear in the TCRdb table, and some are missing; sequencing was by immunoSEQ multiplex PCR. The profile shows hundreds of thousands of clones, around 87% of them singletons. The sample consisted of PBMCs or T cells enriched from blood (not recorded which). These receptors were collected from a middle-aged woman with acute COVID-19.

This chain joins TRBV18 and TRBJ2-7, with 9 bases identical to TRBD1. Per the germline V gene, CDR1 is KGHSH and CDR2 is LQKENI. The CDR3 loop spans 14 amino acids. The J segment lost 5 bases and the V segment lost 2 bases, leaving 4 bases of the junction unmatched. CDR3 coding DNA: TGTGCCAGCTCACCAAGGGACAGGGAACACGAGCAGTACTTC. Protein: CASSPRDREHEQYF.

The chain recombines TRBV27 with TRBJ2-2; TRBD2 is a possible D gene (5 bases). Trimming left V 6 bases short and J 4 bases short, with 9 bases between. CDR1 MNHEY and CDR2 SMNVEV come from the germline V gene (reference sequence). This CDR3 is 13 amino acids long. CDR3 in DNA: TGTGCCAGCAGGGGGAGAGGCACCGGGGAGCTGTTTTTT. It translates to CASRGRGTGELFF.

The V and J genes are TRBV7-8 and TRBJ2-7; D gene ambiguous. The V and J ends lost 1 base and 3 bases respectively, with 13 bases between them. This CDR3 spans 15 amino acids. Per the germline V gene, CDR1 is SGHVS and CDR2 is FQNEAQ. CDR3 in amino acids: CASSLGWQKSYEQYF. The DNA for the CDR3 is TGTGCCAGCAGCTTAGGTTGGCAGAAAAGCTACGAGCAGTACTTC.

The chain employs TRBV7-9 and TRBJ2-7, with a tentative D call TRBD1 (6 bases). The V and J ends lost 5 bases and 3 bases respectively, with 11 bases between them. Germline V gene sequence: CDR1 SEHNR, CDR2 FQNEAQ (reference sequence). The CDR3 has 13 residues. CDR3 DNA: TGTGCCAGCAGCGAAGACAGGCGCTACGAGCAGTACTTC. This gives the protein CASSEDRRYEQYF. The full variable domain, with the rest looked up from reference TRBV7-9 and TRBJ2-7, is DTGVSQNPRHKITKRGQNVTFRCDPISEHNRLYWYRQTLGQGPEFLTYFQNEAQLEKSRLLSDRFSAERPKGSFSTLEIQRTEQGDSAMYLCASSEDRRYEQYFGPGTRLTVT.

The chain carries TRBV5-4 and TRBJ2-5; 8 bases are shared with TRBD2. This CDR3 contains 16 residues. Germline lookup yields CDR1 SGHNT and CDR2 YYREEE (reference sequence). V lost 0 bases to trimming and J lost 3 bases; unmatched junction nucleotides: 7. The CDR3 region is CASSLGAPGLEETQYF. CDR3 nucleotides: TGTGCCAGCAGCTTGGGGGCCCCGGGACTAGAAGAGACCCAGTACTTC. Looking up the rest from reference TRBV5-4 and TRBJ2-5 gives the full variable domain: ETGVTQSPTHLIKTRGQQVTLRCSSQSGHNTVSWYQQALGQGPQFIFQYYREEENGRGNFPPRFSGLQFPNYSSELNVNALELDDSALYLCASSLGAPGLEETQYFGPGTRLLVL.

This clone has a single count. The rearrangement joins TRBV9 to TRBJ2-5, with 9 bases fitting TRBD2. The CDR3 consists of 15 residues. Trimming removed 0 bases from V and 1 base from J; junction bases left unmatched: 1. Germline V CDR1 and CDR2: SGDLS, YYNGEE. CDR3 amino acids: CASSVGLAAQETQYF. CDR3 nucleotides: TGTGCCAGCAGCGTAGGACTAGCGGCCCAAGAGACCCAGTACTTC.

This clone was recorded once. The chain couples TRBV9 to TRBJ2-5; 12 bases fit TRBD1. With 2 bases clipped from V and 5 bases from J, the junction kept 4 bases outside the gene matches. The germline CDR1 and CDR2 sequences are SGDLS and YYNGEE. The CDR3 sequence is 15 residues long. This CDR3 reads CASSVGTGGFETQYF. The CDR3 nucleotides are TGTGCCAGCAGCGTCGGGACAGGGGGCTTTGAGACCCAGTACTTC. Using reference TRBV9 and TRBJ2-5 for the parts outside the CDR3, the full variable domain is DSGVTQTPKHLITATGQRVTLRCSPRSGDLSVYWYQQSLDQGLQFLIQYYNGEERAKGNILERFSAQQFPDLHSELNLSSLELGDSALYFCASSVGTGGFETQYFGPGTRLLVL.

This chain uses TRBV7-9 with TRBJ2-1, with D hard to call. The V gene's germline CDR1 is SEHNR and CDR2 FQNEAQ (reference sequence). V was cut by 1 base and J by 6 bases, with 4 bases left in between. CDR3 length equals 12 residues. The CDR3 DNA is TGTGCCAGCAGCTTAGGTATCAATGAGCAGTTCTTC. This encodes CASSLGINEQFF.

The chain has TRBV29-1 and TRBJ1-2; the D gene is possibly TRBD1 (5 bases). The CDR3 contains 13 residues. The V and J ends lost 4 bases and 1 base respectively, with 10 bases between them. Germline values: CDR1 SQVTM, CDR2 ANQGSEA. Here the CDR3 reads CSVGRGVNYGYTF. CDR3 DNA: TGCAGCGTTGGGAGGGGCGTTAACTATGGCTACACCTTC.

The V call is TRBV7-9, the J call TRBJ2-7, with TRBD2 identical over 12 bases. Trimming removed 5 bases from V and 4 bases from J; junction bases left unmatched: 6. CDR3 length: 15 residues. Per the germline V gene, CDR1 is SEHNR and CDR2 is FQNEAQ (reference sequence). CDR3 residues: CASSMTSGSMYEQYF. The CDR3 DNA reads TGTGCCAGCAGCATGACTAGCGGGAGCATGTACGAGCAGTACTTC.

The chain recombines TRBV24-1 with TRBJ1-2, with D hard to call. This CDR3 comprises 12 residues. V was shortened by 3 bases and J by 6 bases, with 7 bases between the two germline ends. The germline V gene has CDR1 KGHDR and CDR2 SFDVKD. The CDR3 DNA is TGTGCCACCAGTGATGGGGAGGATGGCTACACCTTC. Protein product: CATSDGEDGYTF.

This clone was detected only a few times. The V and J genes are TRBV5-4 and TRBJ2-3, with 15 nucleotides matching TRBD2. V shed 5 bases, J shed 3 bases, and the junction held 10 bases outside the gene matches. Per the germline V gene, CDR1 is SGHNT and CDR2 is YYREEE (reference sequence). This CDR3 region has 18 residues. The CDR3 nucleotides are TGTGCCAGCAGTCCTACGGGACTAGCGGGAGGTAGAACAGATACGCAGTATTTT. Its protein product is CASSPTGLAGGRTDTQYF.

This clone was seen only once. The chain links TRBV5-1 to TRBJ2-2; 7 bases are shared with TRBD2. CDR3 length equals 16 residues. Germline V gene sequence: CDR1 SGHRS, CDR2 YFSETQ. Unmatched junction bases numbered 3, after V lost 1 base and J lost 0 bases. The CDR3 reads CASSLTAGANTGELFF. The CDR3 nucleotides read TGCGCCAGCAGCTTGACGGCGGGAGCGAACACCGGGGAGCTGTTTTTT.